Each of the 10 T cell receptor beta chains below was sequenced from the same sample in a study of cytomegalovirus exposure and HLA in healthy donors. Both 60 Vbeta primers and 13 Jbeta primers went into the PCR. The table came from immunoSEQ multiplex PCR; TCRdb's copy has only in-frame clones and leaves some out. The sample lists about 130,000 clones; 75% to 85% were seen once. The sequencing input was PBMCs. These TCRs come from a woman aged 45-65 years in good health and CMV-seropositive.

The rearrangement uses TRBV5-6 and TRBJ1-5, with TRBD1 as a possible D gene (5 bases). Deletions cut 2 bases from V and 7 bases from J, with 16 bases between. Germline CDR1 and CDR2: SGHDT and YYEEEE. The CDR3 has 15 amino acids. The CDR3 DNA is TGTGCCAGCAGCTTAACTCGGACACGGCCACAGCCCCAGCATTTT. This translates into CASSLTRTRPQPQHF.

V and J are TRBV5-1 and TRBJ2-3; the match to TRBD2 covers 15 bases. From germline, CDR1 is SGHRS and CDR2 YFSETQ. V was pared by 4 bases and J by 3 bases, with 9 bases of the junction left unmatched. The CDR3 spans 18 residues. CDR3 protein: CASSIGQGTSGRTDTQYF. The CDR3 DNA follows: TGCGCCAGCAGCATCGGACAGGGGACTAGCGGGAGGACAGATACGCAGTATTTT.

The chain combines TRBV7-3 with TRBJ2-3, with 9 bases aligning to TRBD1. Losses at the gene ends were 8 bases for V and 6 bases for J; bases not matched to a gene: 12. The CDR3 is made up of 15 amino acids. Germline loops: CDR1 SGHTA, CDR2 FQGTGA. The CDR3 nucleotides read TGTGCCAGCGGTTCTGAGGGGGGGACAGGGGATACGCAGTATTTT. Encoded protein: CASGSEGGTGDTQYF. Full variable domain (rest looked up from reference TRBV7-3 and TRBJ2-3): GAGVSQTPSNKVTEKGKYVELRCDPISGHTALYWYRQSLGQGPEFLIYFQGTGAADDSGLPNDRFFAVRPEGSVSTLKIQRTERGDSAVYLCASGSEGGTGDTQYFGPGTRLTVL.

The chain joins TRBV27 to TRBJ1-1; D might be TRBD1 (5 bases). The CDR3 is 13 residues long. Germline-derived CDR1 and CDR2 are MNHEY and SMNVEV (reference sequence). The V gene lost 7 bases and the J gene lost 3 bases, with 12 bases spanning the gap. The chain's CDR3 is CASIQPRDTEAFF. The CDR3 DNA is TGTGCCAGCATTCAACCCAGGGACACTGAAGCTTTCTTT.

The chain combines TRBV29-1 with TRBJ2-6, with D unclear. In germline, CDR1 is SQVTM, CDR2 ANQGSEA. V lost 2 bases and J lost 0, with 11 bases in between. The CDR3 has 16 amino acids. CDR3 DNA sequence: TGCAGCGTTGAAACCGACTTAAACTCTGGGGCCAACGTCCTGACTTTC. Translated, it gives CSVETDLNSGANVLTF. The full variable domain, rest sourced from reference TRBV29-1 and TRBJ2-6, is SAVISQKPSRDICQRGTSLTIQCQVDSQVTMMFWYRQQPGQSLTLIATANQGSEATYESGFVIDKFPISRPNLTFSTLTVSNMSPEDSSIYLCSVETDLNSGANVLTFGAGSRLTVL.

The chain joins TRBV9 to TRBJ1-1, with TRBD1 identical over 10 bases. The length of the CDR3 is 15 residues. CDR1 is SGDLS, CDR2 YYNGEE, per germline. J lost 6 bases, V lost 4 bases, and 9 bases had no gene match. The CDR3 sequence: CASSPRQGATSEAFF. Here the CDR3 DNA reads TGTGCCAGCAGCCCCAGACAGGGGGCGACTTCTGAAGCTTTCTTT. Full variable domain (remainder filled in from reference TRBV9 and TRBJ1-1): DSGVTQTPKHLITATGQRVTLRCSPRSGDLSVYWYQQSLDQGLQFLIQYYNGEERAKGNILERFSAQQFPDLHSELNLSSLELGDSALYFCASSPRQGATSEAFFGQGTRLTVV.

The chain is built from TRBV5-8 and TRBJ2-2, with D hard to call. Trimming pared 2 bases from V and 1 base from J, leaving 6 bases between. Germline CDR1 is SGHTS and CDR2 is YDEGEE. The CDR3 is 14 residues long. CDR3 in DNA: TGTGCCAGCAGCTTAGCTGAGAACACCGGGGAGCTGTTTTTT. Its protein product is CASSLAENTGELFF. Full variable domain (rest looked up from reference TRBV5-8 and TRBJ2-2): EAGVTQSPTHLIKTRGQQATLRCSPISGHTSVYWYQQALGLGLQFLLWYDEGEERNRGNFPPRFSGRQFPNYSSELNVNALELEDSALYLCASSLAENTGELFFGEGSRLTVL.

This chain uses TRBV5-5 with TRBJ1-5; TRBD1 aligns across 7 bases. The CDR3 runs 16 residues. Germline CDR1 reads SGHKS; CDR2 reads YYEKEE (reference sequence). Losses at the gene ends were 0 bases for V and 2 bases for J; bases not matched to a gene: 5. CDR3 nucleotide sequence: TGTGCCAGCAGCTTGGCCACCGGGACAGGCAATCAGCCCCAGCATTTT. Encoded protein: CASSLATGTGNQPQHF.

Concerning this clone itself: The junction departs from germline at one end; a sequencing error may be responsible. V usage is TRBV2 and J usage is TRBJ1-5, with unresolved D. Germline CDR1 and CDR2: SNHLY and FYNNEI. The CDR3 runs to 13 residues. CDR3 DNA sequence: TGTGCCAGCAACACGAATAGCGATCAGCCCCAGCATTTT. Protein product: CASNTNSDQPQHF. Filled out from reference TRBV2 and TRBJ1-5, the complete variable domain reads EPEVTQTPSHQVTQMGQEVILRCVPISNHLYFYWYRQILGQKVEFLVSFYNNEISEKSEIFDDQFSVERPDGSNFTLKIRSTKLEDSAMYFCASNTNSDQPQHFGDGTRLSIL.

This clone was counted a few times. This chain links TRBV27 with TRBJ1-5; D is possibly TRBD1 (6 bases). The V end lost 5 bases, the J end lost 4 bases, and 18 bases lay between the germline ends. The CDR3 is made up of 16 amino acids. Germline V gene data show CDR1 as MNHEY and CDR2 as SMNVEV (reference sequence). DNA of the CDR3: TGTGCCAGCAGTCCCCTCCGGGACACAGTAAATCAGCCCCAGCATTTT. Translating gives CASSPLRDTVNQPQHF.